These 22 T cell receptor beta chains were all obtained from the same sample, sequenced in a study of T cells in tuberculosis. Clones were sequenced by immunoSEQ multiplex PCR, and TCRdb holds only the in-frame ones, with some missing. The table lists some 34,000 clones, roughly 90% of them singletons. The sample was PBMCs. These receptor sequences come from a donor under 30 with latent tuberculosis or without tuberculosis infection. Some clones in this sample may be carry-over from other donors' samples.

The CDR3 loop reads CASRSGGIGTHNTQYF. The CDR3 DNA is TGTGCCAGCCGTTCTGGGGGAATTGGGACACATAATACGCAGTATTTT. This sequence joins TRBV27 and TRBJ2-3; perhaps TRBD1 as D (6 bases). CDR1 and CDR2 from the germline V gene are MNHEY and SMNVEV (reference sequence). V was clipped by 8 bases and J by 7 bases, with 25 bases between them. This CDR3 is built from 16 residues.

The rearrangement uses TRBV5-5 and TRBJ1-2; the D gene is possibly TRBD1 (6 bases). V lost 5 bases and J 4 bases, leaving 18 bases between the germline ends. This CDR3 is 15 amino acids long. In germline, CDR1 is SGHKS, CDR2 YYEKEE (reference sequence). CDR3 nucleotides: TGTGCCAGCAGTTTCGATTACACAGGGCCCTATGGCTACACCTTC. Protein product: CASSFDYTGPYGYTF.

The chain employs TRBV11-2 and TRBJ1-6; TRBD1 is a possible D gene (5 bases). Trimming removed 4 bases from V and 12 bases from J, with 16 bases in between. The CDR3 length is 14 residues. Per germline, CDR1 SGHAT and CDR2 FQNNGV. The CDR3 loop reads CASSSRGTGGPLHF. The CDR3, as DNA: TGTGCCAGCAGCTCCCGCGGCACCGGGGGACCCCTCCACTTT.

The chain combines TRBV5-6 with TRBJ1-2, with 8 bases fitting TRBD1. V lost 1 base, J lost 3 bases, and 11 bases stayed unmatched. The CDR3 totals 17 residues. The V gene's germline CDR1 is SGHDT and CDR2 YYEEEE. The DNA for the CDR3 is TGTGCCAGCAGCTTGTGGTGGGGTCCAGGGGGCGACTATGGCTACACCTTC. This gives the protein CASSLWWGPGGDYGYTF.

For the CDR3, the DNA is TGTGCCAGCAGCGCCAGGCCAGGGAACTATGGCTACACCTTC. This sequence encodes CASSARPGNYGYTF. The chain joins TRBV9 to TRBJ1-2, with D maybe TRBD1 (5 bases). Germline loops: CDR1 SGDLS, CDR2 YYNGEE. The CDR3 is made up of 14 amino acids. Trimming stripped 3 bases from V and 2 bases from J, with 11 bases between.

There are a few counts of this clone. The chain links TRBV4-2 to TRBJ1-2; D not resolved. The CDR3 is 16 residues long. Germline V gives CDR1 LGHNA, CDR2 YNFKEQ. The V end was cut by 1 base, the J end by 3 bases, with 15 bases between. CDR3 coding DNA: TGTGCCAGCAGCCAAGTAGCCTCCTATCGGGACTATGGCTACACCTTC. It codes for CASSQVASYRDYGYTF.

V gene TRBV18 combines with J gene TRBJ2-5, with unresolved D. The CDR3 has 14 amino acids. Germline V CDR1 and CDR2: KGHSH, LQKENI. Trimming pared 2 bases from V and 2 bases from J, leaving 9 bases between. CDR3 coding DNA: TGTGCCAGCTCACCATCGGAGCCTCAAGAGACCCAGTACTTC. Translation: CASSPSEPQETQYF.

The V and J genes are TRBV28 and TRBJ2-1, with D possibly being TRBD2 (5 bases). CDR3 length: 13 residues. Trimming shortened V by 3 bases and J by 4 bases, and 7 bases separated the two germline ends. Germline V CDR1 and CDR2: MDHEN, SYDVKM. CDR3 DNA: TGTGCCAGCAGTTTCCCGGGGTACAATGAGCAGTTCTTC. This gives the protein CASSFPGYNEQFF. Based on the CDR3 plus reference TRBV28 and TRBJ2-1, the full variable domain is DVKVTQSSRYLVKRTGEKVFLECVQDMDHENMFWYRQDPGLGLRLIYFSYDVKMKEKGDIPEGYSVSREKKERFSLILESASTNQTSMYLCASSFPGYNEQFFGPGTRLTVL.

DNA for the CDR3: TGTGCCACCAGCAGACAGCGGGAGGCGTCCTACAATGAGCAGTTCTTC. Protein product: CATSRQREASYNEQFF. This chain uses TRBV15 with TRBJ2-1, with TRBD2 matching 9 bases. Germline V CDR1 and CDR2: LNHNV, YYDKDF (reference sequence). Trimming took 2 bases from V and 1 from J; bases not matched to a gene: 3. The CDR3 sequence is 16 residues long.

V is TRBV11-3 and J is TRBJ2-4; 8 nucleotides match TRBD1. V gave up 1 base and J gave up 8 bases; unmatched junction bases: 7. Per the germline V gene, CDR1 is SGHNT and CDR2 is YENEEA. The CDR3 sequence is 15 residues long. CDR3 bases: TGTGCCAGCAGCTTAGGGACGGACAGGGAGGACATTCAGTACTTC. This gives the protein CASSLGTDREDIQYF.

This clone occurred a few times. V gene TRBV6-1 combines with J gene TRBJ1-2; D uncertain. The CDR3 length is 13 residues. Germline loops: CDR1 MNHNS, CDR2 SASEGT. V lost 2 bases and J 6 bases, leaving 10 bases between the germline ends. CDR3 DNA: TGTGCCAGCAGTGAAATTTTGAGGGATGGCTACACCTTC. This codes for CASSEILRDGYTF.

CDR3 DNA sequence: TGTGCCAGCAGTTCCAACTCCAGGGGGTTAGAGAACACTGAAGCTTTCTTT. Amino acid sequence: CASSSNSRGLENTEAFF. The rearrangement joins TRBV27 to TRBJ1-1; 7 bases align to TRBD1. This CDR3 comprises 17 residues. Per germline, CDR1 MNHEY and CDR2 SMNVEV (reference sequence). Losses at the gene ends were 4 bases for V and 1 base for J; bases not matched to a gene: 12.

The chain is built from TRBV11-2 and TRBJ2-1; 8 nucleotides line up with TRBD2. This CDR3 is 16 amino acids long. With V trimmed by 5 bases and J by 0 bases, 6 bases remained unmatched. CDR1 and CDR2 (germline): SGHAT, FQNNGV. The CDR3 reads CASSPLSGDSYNEQFF. The CDR3 bases are TGTGCCAGCAGCCCCCTTAGCGGGGACTCCTACAATGAGCAGTTCTTC. Full variable domain (rest looked up from reference TRBV11-2 and TRBJ2-1): EAGVAQSPRYKIIEKRQSVAFWCNPISGHATLYWYQQILGQGPKLLIQFQNNGVVDDSQLPKDRFSAERLKGVDSTLKIQPAKLEDSAVYLCASSPLSGDSYNEQFFGPGTRLTVL.

The chain couples TRBV7-2 to TRBJ1-3, with D uncertain. CDR3 length: 15 amino acids. Trimming removed 1 base from V and 0 bases from J, with 7 bases in between. Germline CDR1 is SGHTA and CDR2 is FQGNSA. The CDR3 nucleotides are TGTGCCAGCAGCTTAGTTTCCGGCTCTGGAAACACCATATATTTT. As protein: CASSLVSGSGNTIYF.

This clone was recorded only once. DNA of the CDR3: TGTGCCAGCAGCTTGTCCCAGGGAATAAATAAAAAACTGTTTTTT. Protein: CASSLSQGINKKLFF. This sequence joins TRBV13 and TRBJ1-4; the D gene is possibly TRBD1 (5 bases). Trimming pared 3 bases from V and 9 bases from J, leaving 17 bases between. The CDR3 sequence is 15 residues long. Germline V CDR1 and CDR2: PRHDT, FYEKMQ (reference sequence).

The gene calls are TRBV4-2 and TRBJ2-3, with D possibly TRBD1 on 5 matching bases. The CDR3 has 15 amino acids. Between the trimmed V and J ends, which lost 0 bases and 6 bases, there was a span of 13 bases. The V gene's germline CDR1 is LGHNA and CDR2 YNFKEQ. CDR3 coding DNA: TGTGCCAGCAGCCAAGATCGGCAGGGTGGCGATACGCAGTATTTT. Protein product: CASSQDRQGGDTQYF.

A single count supports this clone. The J gene is TRBJ2-7, the V gene TRBV15; 9 bases map to TRBD2. The CDR3 is made up of 17 amino acids. CDR1 is LNHNV and CDR2 is YYDKDF in the germline V gene (reference sequence). Trimming removed 4 bases from V and 2 bases from J; junction bases left unmatched: 12. The CDR3 is CATSMPAASGTPYEQYF. CDR3 DNA: TGTGCCACCAGCATGCCAGCGGCTAGCGGGACCCCCTACGAGCAGTACTTC. Variable domain in full (rest from reference TRBV15 and TRBJ2-7): DAMVIQNPRYQVTQFGKPVTLSCSQTLNHNVMYWYQQKSSQAPKLLFHYYDKDFNNEADTPDNFQSRRPNTSFCFLDIRSPGLGDTAMYLCATSMPAASGTPYEQYFGPGTRLTVT.

The chain carries TRBV21-1 and TRBJ1-5. TRBV21-1 is a pseudogene. The CDR3 runs 17 residues. DNA of the CDR3: TGTGCCAGCAGCGCTCCCGGAGGGCCCATAACCAGTCAGCCCCAGCATTTT. This codes for CASSAPGGPITSQPQHF.

The V call is TRBV10-1, the J call TRBJ2-1, with 11 positions matching TRBD1. The germline V gene has CDR1 WNHNN and CDR2 SYGVQD (reference sequence). The CDR3 spans 14 residues. Trimming removed 6 bases from V and 6 bases from J; junction bases left unmatched: 4. CDR3 residues: CASSRTGGINEQFF. As DNA, the CDR3 is TGCGCCAGCAGCCGGACAGGGGGCATCAATGAGCAGTTCTTC.

This chain connects TRBV19 to TRBJ1-2, with 7 bases that match TRBD1. The CDR3 spans 14 residues. The V gene end was trimmed by 7 bases and the J gene end by 4 bases; junction bases not matched to a gene: 9. CDR1 is LNHDA, CDR2 SQIVND, per germline (reference sequence). DNA for the CDR3: TGTGCCAGTACTAAGGGGGCAAGAGGCTATGGCTACACCTTC. It translates to CASTKGARGYGYTF.

The rearrangement uses TRBV10-3 and TRBJ1-2, with D maybe TRBD1 (5 bases). V was cut by 4 bases and J by 4 bases, with 10 bases left in between. Germline lookup yields CDR1 ENHRY and CDR2 SYGVKD. The length of the CDR3 is 13 residues. Here the CDR3 reads CAISVQTGYGYTF. CDR3 DNA: TGTGCCATCAGTGTGCAAACAGGCTATGGCTACACCTTC.

This clone was counted only a few times. V usage is TRBV7-9 and J usage is TRBJ1-1; tentatively, D is TRBD1 (5 bases). The CDR3 covers 13 residues. V was pared by 11 bases and J by 1 base, with 14 bases between. Germline CDR1 is SEHNR and CDR2 is FQNEAQ (reference sequence). The CDR3 bases are TGTGCCTATGCGGACCAGGGGAACACTGAAGCTTTCTTT. It is translated as CAYADQGNTEAFF.